This T cell receptor (beta chain) was identified in a study of blood T cell repertoires in COVID-19. Overall study: Samples came from the United States, Italy and Spain, spanning acute and convalescent COVID-19. Sources were T cells, B-cell-depleted T cells, or PBMCs; the material itself was cDNA or gDNA.

Participants, 18 to 89 years old, spanned 25 or so US areas. Categorization into cohorts depended on clinical history that participants reported. After removal of 5 bases from V and 4 bases from J, the junction contained 4 bases not matched to a gene. CDR3 length: 13 amino acids. Germline V gene data show CDR1 as SQVTM and CDR2 as ANQGSEA. This table comes from immunoSEQ multiplex PCR, and its TCRdb copy is limited to in-frame clones, with some not included. The sample includes a few hundred thousand clones, 91% of them seen just once. The sequencing sample was made of PBMCs or T cells enriched from blood (not recorded which). This TCR was recovered from a human donor in a cohort exposed to, infected with or recovered from COVID-19 (not recorded which). The donor label of this sample is uncertain. This sequence joins TRBV29-1 and TRBJ2-5, with 10 bases identical to TRBD2. CDR3 nucleotides: TGCAGCGTTCCCTCTAGCGGGGGAGAGACCCAGTACTTC. This translates into CSVPSSGGETQYF. The whole variable domain, remainder taken from reference TRBV29-1 and TRBJ2-5, is SAVISQKPSRDICQRGTSLTIQCQVDSQVTMMFWYRQQPGQSLTLIATANQGSEATYESGFVIDKFPISRPNLTFSTLTVSNMSPEDSSIYLCSVPSSGGETQYFGPGTRLLVL.